This T cell receptor beta chain originates from a study of Tregs in tolerant kidney transplant recipients. In the study overall: The nonmyeloablative bone marrow transplants came from related graft donors, with transient mixed chimerism. General observations from the study: The most relevant donor-specific Treg TCRbeta repertoire apparently came from expansion with activated donor B cells. Few patients were studied, so findings need validation in larger groups.

Unstimulated Tregs (CD4+CD25+CD127-) and CD4+CD25- non-Tregs were sorted from PBMCs. About this clone itself: Its specificity is unknown.

Generated by immunoSEQ multiplex PCR, the TCRdb table keeps only in-frame clones and is missing some. The sample records about 110,000 clones, 90% being singletons. The sequence was obtained from a human donor who received a combined kidney and bone marrow transplant. The material was CD4+ T cells from blood, obtained before the transplant.

This CDR3 is CASSPRDRGNEQFF. As DNA, the CDR3 is TGTGCCAGCAGTCCCAGGGACAGGGGCAATGAGCAGTTCTTC. This chain joins TRBV27 and TRBJ2-1; 10 bases are shared with TRBD1. CDR1 is MNHEY and CDR2 is SMNVEV in the germline V gene (reference sequence). This CDR3 has 14 amino acids. V dropped 5 bases and J dropped 6; count of bases not matched to a gene: 4.